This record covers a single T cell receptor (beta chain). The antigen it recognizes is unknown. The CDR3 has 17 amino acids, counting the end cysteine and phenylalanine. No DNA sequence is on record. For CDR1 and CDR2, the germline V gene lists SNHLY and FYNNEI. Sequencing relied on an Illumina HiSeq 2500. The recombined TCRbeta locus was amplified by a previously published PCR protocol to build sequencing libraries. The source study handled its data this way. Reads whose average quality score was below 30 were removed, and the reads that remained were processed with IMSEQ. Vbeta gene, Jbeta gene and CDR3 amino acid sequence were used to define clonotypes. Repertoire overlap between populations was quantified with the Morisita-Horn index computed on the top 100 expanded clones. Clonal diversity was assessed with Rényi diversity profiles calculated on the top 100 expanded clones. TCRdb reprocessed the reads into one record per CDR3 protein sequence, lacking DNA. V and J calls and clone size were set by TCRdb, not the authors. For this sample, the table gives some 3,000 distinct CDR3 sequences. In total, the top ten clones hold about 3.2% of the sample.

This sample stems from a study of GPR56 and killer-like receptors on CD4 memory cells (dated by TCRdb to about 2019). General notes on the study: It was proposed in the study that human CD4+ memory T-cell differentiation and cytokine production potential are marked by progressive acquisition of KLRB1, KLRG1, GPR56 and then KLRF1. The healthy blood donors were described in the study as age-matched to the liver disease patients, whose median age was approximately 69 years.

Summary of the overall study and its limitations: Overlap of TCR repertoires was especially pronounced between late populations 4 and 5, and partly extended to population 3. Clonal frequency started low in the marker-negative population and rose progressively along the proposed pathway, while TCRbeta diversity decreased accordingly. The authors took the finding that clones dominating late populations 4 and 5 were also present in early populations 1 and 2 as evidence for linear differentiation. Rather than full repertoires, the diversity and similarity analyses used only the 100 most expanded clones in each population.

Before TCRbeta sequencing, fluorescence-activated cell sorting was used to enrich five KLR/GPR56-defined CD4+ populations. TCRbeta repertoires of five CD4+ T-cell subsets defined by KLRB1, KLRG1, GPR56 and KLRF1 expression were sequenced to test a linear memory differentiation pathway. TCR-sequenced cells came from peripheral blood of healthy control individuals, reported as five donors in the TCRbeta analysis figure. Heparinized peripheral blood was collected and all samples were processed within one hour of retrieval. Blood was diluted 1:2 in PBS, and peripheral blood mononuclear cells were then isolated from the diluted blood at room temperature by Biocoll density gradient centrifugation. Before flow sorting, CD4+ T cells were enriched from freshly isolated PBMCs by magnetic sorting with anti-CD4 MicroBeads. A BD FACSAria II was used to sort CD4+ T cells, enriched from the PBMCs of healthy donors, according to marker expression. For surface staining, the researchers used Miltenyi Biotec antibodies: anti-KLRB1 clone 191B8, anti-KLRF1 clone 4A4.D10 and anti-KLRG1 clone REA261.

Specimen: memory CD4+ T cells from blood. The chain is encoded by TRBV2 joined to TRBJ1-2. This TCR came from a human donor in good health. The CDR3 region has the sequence CASSLTRLMDPLYGYTF.